Each of the 21 T cell receptor beta chains below was sequenced from the same sample in a study of T-cell reconstitution after alpha-beta-depleted transplantation in children. The authors prepared the TCRbeta library with unique molecular identifiers. TCRdb itself ran the PCR reads through MiXCR, one entry per CDR3 protein. The table shows a few hundred thousand distinct CDR3 sequences, with roughly 18% occurring only once. The source material was PBMCs from the stem cell graft donor, sampled from the stem cell graft. The receptors stem from a human donor who donated a stem cell graft to a child with acute lymphoblastic leukemia.

The table lists this clonotype with a few counts. The V gene is TRBV5-1, the J gene TRBJ2-1; possibly TRBD2 for D (6 bases). Germline CDR1 and CDR2: SGHRS and YFSETQ. The CDR3 is 14 amino acids. V lost 4 bases and J lost 6, with 14 bases in between. The CDR3 DNA is TGCGCCAGCAGCCAGCGGCGGGGTCTCAATGAGCAGTTCTTC. The encoded protein is CASSQRRGLNEQFF.

CDR3 region: CASSGLRLAGTHEQYF. In DNA, the CDR3 is TGTGCCAGCAGTGGATTAAGACTAGCGGGAACCCACGAGCAGTACTTC. This sequence joins TRBV6-1 and TRBJ2-7, with 11 bases lining up with TRBD2. The CDR3 covers 16 residues. V was pared by 4 bases and J by 5 bases, with 10 bases of the junction left unmatched. Germline CDR1 is MNHNS and CDR2 is SASEGT.

V and J are TRBV5-1 and TRBJ2-1; tentative D call: TRBD2 (7 bases). CDR1 and CDR2 from the germline V gene are SGHRS and YFSETQ. This CDR3 spans 14 amino acids. V was trimmed by 2 bases and J by 6 bases, leaving 12 bases between them. The CDR3 DNA reads TGCGCCAGCAGCTTTATCGGGGGGCCCAATGAGCAGTTCTTC. Translation: CASSFIGGPNEQFF.

This clonotype turned up a few times. The chain combines TRBV5-1 with TRBJ1-1; the D gene is possibly TRBD1 (5 bases). The germline V and J ends were trimmed by 4 bases and 1 base, with 14 bases remaining between them. The germline gives CDR1 SGHRS, CDR2 YFSETQ. The CDR3 totals 15 residues. CDR3 in amino acids: CASSNLGLENTEAFF. CDR3 in DNA: TGCGCCAGCAGCAACCTGGGGCTTGAGAACACTGAAGCTTTCTTT.

In its sample, this clonotype was seen a few times. CDR3 protein: CASSSGTREKLFF. The CDR3 DNA reads TGTGCCAGCAGCTCCGGGACAAGAGAAAAACTGTTTTTT. V usage is TRBV7-2 and J usage is TRBJ1-4, with a tentative D call TRBD1 (6 bases). In germline, CDR1 is SGHTA, CDR2 FQGNSA. V was shortened by 4 bases and J by 8 bases, with 11 bases between the two germline ends. The CDR3 is 13 amino acids.

The chain employs TRBV9 and TRBJ2-3; the D call may be TRBD1 or TRBD2 (5 bases each). Germline-derived CDR1 and CDR2 are SGDLS and YYNGEE. V was cut by 5 bases and J by 4 bases, with 14 bases left in between. CDR3 size: 14 residues. The CDR3: CASRGEAESDTQYF. As DNA, the CDR3 is TGTGCCAGCAGAGGGGAAGCGGAATCAGATACGCAGTATTTT.

As for this clonotype: Germline and junction disagree at one end, which may indicate a read error. The rearrangement joins TRBV5-1 to TRBJ2-7; D is ambiguous. The V gene's germline CDR1 is SGHRS and CDR2 YFSETQ. The CDR3 is 12 residues long. CDR3 nucleotide sequence: TGCGCCAGCAGCTTGGATGGGCTACCCTCGGACTTC. It encodes CASSLDGLPSDF.

The chain has TRBV29-1 and TRBJ2-7; possible D gene TRBD1, 6 bases. V lost 4 bases to trimming and J lost 0 bases, with 13 bases between them. The CDR3 consists of 14 residues. Per the germline V gene, CDR1 is SQVTM and CDR2 is ANQGSEA. The CDR3 coding sequence is TGCAGCGTTGCAGGGGCAGGAGACTCCTACGAGCAGTACTTC. It yields the protein CSVAGAGDSYEQYF.

This rearrangement joins TRBV5-8 to TRBJ1-2; perhaps TRBD1 as D (5 bases). From germline, CDR1 is SGHTS and CDR2 YDEGEE. The germline V and J ends were trimmed by 0 bases and 5 bases, with 14 bases remaining between them. This CDR3 spans 15 amino acids. The CDR3 nucleotides are TGTGCCAGCAGCTTGGGGGGGACTACGAGGTATGGCTACACCTTC. It codes for CASSLGGTTRYGYTF. Using reference TRBV5-8 and TRBJ1-2 for the parts outside the CDR3, the full variable domain is EAGVTQSPTHLIKTRGQQATLRCSPISGHTSVYWYQQALGLGLQFLLWYDEGEERNRGNFPPRFSGRQFPNYSSELNVNALELEDSALYLCASSLGGTTRYGYTFGSGTRLTVV.

This clonotype occurred a few times. The chain has TRBV6-5 and TRBJ1-2; 10 bases are shared with TRBD1. V lost 0 bases to trimming and J lost 0 bases; unmatched junction nucleotides: 1. The germline V gene encodes CDR1 MNHEY and CDR2 SVGAGI. This CDR3 region has 16 residues. Here the CDR3 DNA reads TGTGCCAGCAGTTACTCGGGACAGGGGCCTAACTATGGCTACACCTTC. Translated: CASSYSGQGPNYGYTF.

The chain combines TRBV12-3 or TRBV12-4 with TRBJ1-1; D might be TRBD1 (5 bases). CDR3 length: 15 residues. V was pared by 3 bases and J by 4 bases, with 15 bases between. CDR3 bases: TGTGCCAGCAGTTTGGTCTCATCGAGGGGCACTGAAGCTTTCTTT. The encoded protein is CASSLVSSRGTEAFF.

The chain is built from TRBV5-1 and TRBJ2-1; D is possibly TRBD2 (6 bases). This CDR3 comprises 14 residues. V dropped 2 bases and J dropped 6 bases, with 12 bases sitting between them. Looked up from germline, CDR1 is SGHRS and CDR2 is YFSETQ. For the CDR3, the DNA is TGCGCCAGCAGCTTCCTCTTGACTAGCAATGAGCAGTTCTTC. Its translation: CASSFLLTSNEQFF.

The chain combines TRBV5-1 with TRBJ2-7; 8 nucleotides agree with TRBD2. Trimming took 2 bases from V and 6 from J; bases not matched to a gene: 7. The germline V gene has CDR1 SGHRS and CDR2 YFSETQ. CDR3 length: 14 amino acids. In DNA form, the CDR3 reads TGCGCCAGCAGCTTCCCCGGGGGGGGAGGCGAGCAGTACTTC. Encoded protein: CASSFPGGGGEQYF.

This clonotype was found a few times. The chain employs TRBV5-1 and TRBJ1-1, with 7 bases that match TRBD1. CDR3 length equals 15 residues. The germline gives CDR1 SGHRS, CDR2 YFSETQ. J lost 0 bases, V lost 3 bases, and 5 bases had no gene match. The CDR3 is CASSWGQNLNTEAFF. CDR3 bases: TGCGCCAGCAGCTGGGGACAGAACCTGAACACTGAAGCTTTCTTT.

In its sample, this clonotype was seen many times. The chain recombines TRBV29-1 with TRBJ2-2, with 7 bases lining up with TRBD2. Germline lookup yields CDR1 SQVTM and CDR2 ANQGSEA. V trimming: 6 bases; J trimming: 2 bases; junction bases outside the gene matches: 6. The CDR3 covers 14 residues. In nucleotides, the CDR3 is TGCAGCGTACGCCGGGACTACAACACCGGGGAGCTGTTTTTT. Translating gives CSVRRDYNTGELFF.

This clonotype appeared a few times. The rearrangement joins TRBV3-1 to TRBJ2-1; possibly TRBD1 for D (5 bases). Deletions cut 4 bases from V and 7 bases from J, with 11 bases between. Germline loops: CDR1 LGHDT, CDR2 YNNKEL (reference sequence). The CDR3 is 13 residues long. The CDR3 here is CASSPGKGNEQFF. In DNA, the CDR3 is TGTGCCAGCAGCCCCGGCAAGGGGAATGAGCAGTTCTTC.

In this sample, this clonotype turned up a few times. The V call is TRBV6-1, the J call TRBJ2-7, with 11 bases fitting TRBD2. CDR1 is MNHNS and CDR2 is SASEGT in the germline V gene. The V segment lost 4 bases and the J segment 3 bases; nucleotides outside the gene matches: 14. CDR3 size: 18 residues. CDR3 bases: TGTGCCAGCAGTGGTAAGGCAATCCGACTAGCGGGAAACTACGAGCAGTACTTC. Its translation is CASSGKAIRLAGNYEQYF.

This clonotype has only a few counts. The J gene is TRBJ2-7, the V gene TRBV5-5; no clear D gene. The ends were cut back, 6 bases at V and 3 bases at J, with 13 bases in the middle. The germline gives CDR1 SGHKS, CDR2 YYEKEE (reference sequence). This CDR3 is 13 amino acids long. The CDR3 reads CASTHLGRYEQYF. Here the CDR3 DNA reads TGTGCCAGCACCCACCTTGGGCGCTACGAGCAGTACTTC.

This clonotype has a handful of counts. The chain has TRBV19 and TRBJ2-1; D is ambiguous. V gave up 4 bases and J gave up 3 bases, with 7 bases separating them. This CDR3 is built from 13 residues. Germline loops: CDR1 LNHDA, CDR2 SQIVND (reference sequence). CDR3 sequence (DNA): TGTGCCAGTAGTAGCGCTGTCTACAATGAGCAGTTCTTC. As protein: CASSSAVYNEQFF.

The V and J genes are TRBV4-1 and TRBJ1-2, with a weak D call TRBD1 (5 bases). The CDR3 is 17 amino acids. The V gene lost 1 base and the J gene lost 0 bases, with 15 bases spanning the gap. Germline loops: CDR1 MGHRA, CDR2 YSYEKL. The CDR3 sequence: CASSQVVRGRSNYGYTF. CDR3 coding DNA: TGCGCCAGCAGCCAAGTCGTCCGGGGCAGGTCTAACTATGGCTACACCTTC.

CDR3 sequence reads: CASSGAGVEQFF. In DNA, the CDR3 is TGCGCCAGCAGCGGGGCGGGGGTGGAGCAGTTCTTC. The rearrangement joins TRBV5-1 to TRBJ2-1; 7 bases line up with TRBD2. The CDR3 has 12 residues. Trimming cost V 4 bases and J 10 bases; bases outside gene matches: 5. Germline V gene data show CDR1 as SGHRS and CDR2 as YFSETQ.